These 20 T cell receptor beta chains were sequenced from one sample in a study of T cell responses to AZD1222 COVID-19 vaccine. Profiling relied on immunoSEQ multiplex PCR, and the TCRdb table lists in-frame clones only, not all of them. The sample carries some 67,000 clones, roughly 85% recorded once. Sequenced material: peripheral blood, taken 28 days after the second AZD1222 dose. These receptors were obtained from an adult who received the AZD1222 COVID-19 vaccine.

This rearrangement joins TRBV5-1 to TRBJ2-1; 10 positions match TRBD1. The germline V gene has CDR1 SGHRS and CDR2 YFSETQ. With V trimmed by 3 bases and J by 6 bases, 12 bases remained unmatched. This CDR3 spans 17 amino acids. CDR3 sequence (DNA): TGCGCCAGCAGCTGGACGACAGGGGGCGCCTTAGGCAATGAGCAGTTCTTC. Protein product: CASSWTTGGALGNEQFF.

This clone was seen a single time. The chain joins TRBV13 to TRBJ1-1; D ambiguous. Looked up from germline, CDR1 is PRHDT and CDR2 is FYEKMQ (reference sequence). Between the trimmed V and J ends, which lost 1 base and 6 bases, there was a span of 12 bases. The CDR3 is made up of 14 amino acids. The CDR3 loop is CASSLEVPRAEAFF. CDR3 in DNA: TGTGCCAGCAGCTTAGAAGTCCCTCGGGCTGAAGCTTTCTTT.

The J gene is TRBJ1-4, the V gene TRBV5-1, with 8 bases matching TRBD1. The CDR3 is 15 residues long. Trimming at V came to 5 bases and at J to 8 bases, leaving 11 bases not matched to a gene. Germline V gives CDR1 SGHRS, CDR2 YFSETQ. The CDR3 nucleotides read TGCGCCAGCAGTGGGGGGCCAGGGGGCATAGAAAAACTGTTTTTT. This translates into CASSGGPGGIEKLFF.

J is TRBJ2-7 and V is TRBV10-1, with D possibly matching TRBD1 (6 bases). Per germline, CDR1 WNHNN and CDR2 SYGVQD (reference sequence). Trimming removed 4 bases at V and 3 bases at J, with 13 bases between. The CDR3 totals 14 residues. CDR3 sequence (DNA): TGCGCCAGCAGTGGGCTACAGGGAAGCTACGAGCAGTACTTC. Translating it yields CASSGLQGSYEQYF.

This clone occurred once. CDR3 region: CSVEGGKGTDTQYF. The CDR3 DNA sequence: TGCAGCGTTGAAGGGGGAAAGGGCACAGATACGCAGTATTTT. The chain is built from TRBV29-1 and TRBJ2-3; D remains unclear. The germline V and J ends were trimmed by 1 base and 1 base, with 9 bases remaining between them. Germline assignment: CDR1 SQVTM and CDR2 ANQGSEA. The CDR3 contains 14 residues.

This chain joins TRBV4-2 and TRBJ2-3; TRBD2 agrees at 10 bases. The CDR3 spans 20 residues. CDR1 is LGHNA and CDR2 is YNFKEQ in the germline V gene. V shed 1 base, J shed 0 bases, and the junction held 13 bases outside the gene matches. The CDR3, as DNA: TGTGCCAGCAGCCAAGTCCACAGCGGGGGGGCCTCCCCTAGCACAGATACGCAGTATTTT. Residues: CASSQVHSGGASPSTDTQYF.

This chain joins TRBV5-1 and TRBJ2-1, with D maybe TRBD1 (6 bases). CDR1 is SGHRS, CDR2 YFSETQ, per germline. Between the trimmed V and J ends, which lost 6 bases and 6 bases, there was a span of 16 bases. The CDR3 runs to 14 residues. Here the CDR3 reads CASNLQGFINEQFF. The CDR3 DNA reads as TGCGCCAGCAACCTCCAGGGGTTTATCAATGAGCAGTTCTTC.

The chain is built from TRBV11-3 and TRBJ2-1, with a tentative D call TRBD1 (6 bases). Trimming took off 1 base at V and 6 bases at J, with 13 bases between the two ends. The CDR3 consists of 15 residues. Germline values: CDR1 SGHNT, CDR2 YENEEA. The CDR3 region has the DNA TGTGCCAGCAGCTTAGGGACAGCCCGTTTCAATGAGCAGTTCTTC. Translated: CASSLGTARFNEQFF.

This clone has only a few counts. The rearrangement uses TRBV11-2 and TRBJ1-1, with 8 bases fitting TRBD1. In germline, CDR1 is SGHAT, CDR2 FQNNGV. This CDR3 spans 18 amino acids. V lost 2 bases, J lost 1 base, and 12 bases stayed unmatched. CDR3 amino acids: CASSLYWGAGGENTEAFF. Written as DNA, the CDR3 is TGTGCCAGCAGCTTATATTGGGGGGCAGGGGGCGAGAACACTGAAGCTTTCTTT.

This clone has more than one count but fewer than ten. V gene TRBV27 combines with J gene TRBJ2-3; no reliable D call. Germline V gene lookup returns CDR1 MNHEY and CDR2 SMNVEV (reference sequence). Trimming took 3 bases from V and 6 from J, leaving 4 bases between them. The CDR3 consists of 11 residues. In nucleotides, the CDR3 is TGTGCCAGCAGTTTCCTTGATACGCAGTATTTT. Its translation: CASSFLDTQYF.

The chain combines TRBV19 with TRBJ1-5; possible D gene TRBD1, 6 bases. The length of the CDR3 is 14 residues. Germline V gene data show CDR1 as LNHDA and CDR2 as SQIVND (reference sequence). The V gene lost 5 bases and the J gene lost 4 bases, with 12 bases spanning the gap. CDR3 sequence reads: CASSRGGGNQPQHF. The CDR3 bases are TGTGCCAGTAGTCGTGGAGGGGGAAATCAGCCCCAGCATTTT.

CDR3 coding DNA: TGTGCCAGCAGCCGGCCGGGGGGAAGCACAGATACGCAGTATTTT. It encodes CASSRPGGSTDTQYF. The chain employs TRBV11-2 and TRBJ2-3; 7 nucleotides line up with TRBD2. This CDR3 is built from 15 residues. Germline CDR1 reads SGHAT; CDR2 reads FQNNGV. Trimming cost V 5 bases and J 0 bases; bases outside gene matches: 5.

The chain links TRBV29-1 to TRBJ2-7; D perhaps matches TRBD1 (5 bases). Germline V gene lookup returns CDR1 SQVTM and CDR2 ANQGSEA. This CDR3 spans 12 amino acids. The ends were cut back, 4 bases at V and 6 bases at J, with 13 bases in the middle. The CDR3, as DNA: TGCAGCGTTGGCGGCAGGGTGTTCGAGCAGTACTTC. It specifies CSVGGRVFEQYF.

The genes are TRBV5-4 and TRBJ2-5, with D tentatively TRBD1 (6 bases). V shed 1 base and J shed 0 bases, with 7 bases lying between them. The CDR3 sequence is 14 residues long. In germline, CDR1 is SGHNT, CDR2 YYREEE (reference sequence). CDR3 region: CASSLQGNQETQYF. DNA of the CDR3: TGTGCCAGCAGCTTGCAGGGGAACCAAGAGACCCAGTACTTC.

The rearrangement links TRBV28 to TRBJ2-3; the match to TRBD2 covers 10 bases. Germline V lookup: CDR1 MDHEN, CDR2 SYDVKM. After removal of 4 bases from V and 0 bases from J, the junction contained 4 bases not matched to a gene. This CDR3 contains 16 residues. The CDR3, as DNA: TGTGCCAGCAGTTCCCCAGCGGGGGGGAGCACAGATACGCAGTATTTT. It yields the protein CASSSPAGGSTDTQYF.

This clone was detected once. The CDR3: CASSFYDRNTEAFF. The DNA of the CDR3 is TGTGCCAGCAGTTTCTACGACAGGAACACTGAAGCTTTCTTT. This rearrangement joins TRBV6-2 or TRBV6-3 to TRBJ1-1; a possible D gene is TRBD1 (5 bases). Germline values: CDR1 MNHEY, CDR2 SVGEGT. The CDR3 contains 14 residues. V lost 4 bases, J lost 1 base, and 10 bases lay in between.

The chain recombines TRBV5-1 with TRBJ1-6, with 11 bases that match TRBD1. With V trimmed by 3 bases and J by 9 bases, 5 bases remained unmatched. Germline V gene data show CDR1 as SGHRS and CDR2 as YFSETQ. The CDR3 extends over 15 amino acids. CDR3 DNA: TGCGCCAGCAGCTCCGGGACAGGGGGTAGTTCACCCCTCCACTTT. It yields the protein CASSSGTGGSSPLHF.

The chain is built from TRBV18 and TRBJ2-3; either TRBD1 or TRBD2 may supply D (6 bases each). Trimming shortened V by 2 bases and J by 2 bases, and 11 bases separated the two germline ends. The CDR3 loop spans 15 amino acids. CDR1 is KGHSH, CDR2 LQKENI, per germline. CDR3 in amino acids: CASSPGGPPTDTQYF. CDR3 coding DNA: TGTGCCAGCTCACCAGGGGGGCCCCCCACAGATACGCAGTATTTT.

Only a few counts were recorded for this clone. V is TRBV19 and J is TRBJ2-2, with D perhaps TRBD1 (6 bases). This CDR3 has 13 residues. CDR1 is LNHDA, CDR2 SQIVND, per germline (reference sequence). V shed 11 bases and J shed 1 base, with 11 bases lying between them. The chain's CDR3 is CAHRVENTGELFF. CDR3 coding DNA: TGTGCCCACAGGGTGGAGAACACCGGGGAGCTGTTTTTT. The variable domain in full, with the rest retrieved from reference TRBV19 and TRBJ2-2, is DGGITQSPKYLFRKEGQNVTLSCEQNLNHDAMYWYRQDPGQGLRLIYYSQIVNDFQKGDIAEGYSVSREKKESFPLTVTSAQKNPTAFYLCAHRVENTGELFFGEGSRLTVL.

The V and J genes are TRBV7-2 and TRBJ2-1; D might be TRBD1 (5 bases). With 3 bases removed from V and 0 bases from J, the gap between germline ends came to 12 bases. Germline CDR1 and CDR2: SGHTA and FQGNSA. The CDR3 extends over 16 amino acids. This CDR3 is CASSFSGPRSYNEQFF. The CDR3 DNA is TGTGCCAGCAGCTTTTCAGGGCCACGCTCCTACAATGAGCAGTTCTTC.